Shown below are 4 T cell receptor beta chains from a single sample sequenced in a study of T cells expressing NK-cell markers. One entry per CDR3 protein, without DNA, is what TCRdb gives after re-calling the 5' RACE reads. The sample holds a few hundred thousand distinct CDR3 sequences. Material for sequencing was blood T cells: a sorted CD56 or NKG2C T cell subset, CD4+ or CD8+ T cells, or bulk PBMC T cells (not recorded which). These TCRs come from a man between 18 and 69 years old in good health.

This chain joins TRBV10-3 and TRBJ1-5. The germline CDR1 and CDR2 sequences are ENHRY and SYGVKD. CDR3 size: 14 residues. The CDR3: CAISSGYSNQPQHF.

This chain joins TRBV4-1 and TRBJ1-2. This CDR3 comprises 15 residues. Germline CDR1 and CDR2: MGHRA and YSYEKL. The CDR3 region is CASSQDLPANYGYTF.

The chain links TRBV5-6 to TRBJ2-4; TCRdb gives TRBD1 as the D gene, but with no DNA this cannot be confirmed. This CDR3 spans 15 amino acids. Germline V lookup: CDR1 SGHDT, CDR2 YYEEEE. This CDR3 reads CASSPLTGLKNIQYF.

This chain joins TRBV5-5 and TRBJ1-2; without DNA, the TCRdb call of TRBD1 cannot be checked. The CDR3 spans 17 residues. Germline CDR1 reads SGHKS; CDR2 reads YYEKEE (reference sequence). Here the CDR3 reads CASSSPGQADWGYGYTF.